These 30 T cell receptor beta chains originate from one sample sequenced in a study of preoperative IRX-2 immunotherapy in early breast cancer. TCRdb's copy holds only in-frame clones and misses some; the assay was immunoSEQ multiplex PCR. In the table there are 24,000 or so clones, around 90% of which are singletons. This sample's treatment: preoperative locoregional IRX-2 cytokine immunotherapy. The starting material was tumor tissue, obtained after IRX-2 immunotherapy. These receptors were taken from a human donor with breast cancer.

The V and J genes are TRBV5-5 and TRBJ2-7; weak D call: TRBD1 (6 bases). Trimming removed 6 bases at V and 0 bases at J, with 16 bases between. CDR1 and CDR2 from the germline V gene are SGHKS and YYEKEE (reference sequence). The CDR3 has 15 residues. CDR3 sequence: CASTMGTSSSYEQYV. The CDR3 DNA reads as TGTGCCAGCACCATGGGGACATCGAGCTCCTACGAGCAGTACGTC.

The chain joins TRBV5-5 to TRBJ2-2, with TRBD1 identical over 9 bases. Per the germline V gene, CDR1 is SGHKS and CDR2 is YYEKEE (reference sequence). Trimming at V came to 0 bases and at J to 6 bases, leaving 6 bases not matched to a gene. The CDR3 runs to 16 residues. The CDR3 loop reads CASSLGGQGLSGELFF. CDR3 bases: TGTGCCAGCAGCTTGGGGGGACAGGGACTCTCCGGGGAGCTGTTTTTT.

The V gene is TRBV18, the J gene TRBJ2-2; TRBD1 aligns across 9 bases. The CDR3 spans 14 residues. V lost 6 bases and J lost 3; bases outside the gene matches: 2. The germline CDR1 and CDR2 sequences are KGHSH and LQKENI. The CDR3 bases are TGTGCCAGCTCCCGGACAGGGGACACCGGGGAGCTGTTTTTT. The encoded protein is CASSRTGDTGELFF.

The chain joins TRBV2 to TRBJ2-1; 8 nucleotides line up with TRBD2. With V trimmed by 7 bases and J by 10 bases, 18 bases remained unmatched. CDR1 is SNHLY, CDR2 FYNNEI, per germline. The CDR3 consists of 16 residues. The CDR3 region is CASTVSTGPGGREQFF. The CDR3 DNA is TGTGCCAGCACCGTCTCGACGGGTCCGGGGGGGAGGGAGCAGTTCTTC. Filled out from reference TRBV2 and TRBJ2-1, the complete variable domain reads EPEVTQTPSHQVTQMGQEVILRCVPISNHLYFYWYRQILGQKVEFLVSFYNNEISEKSEIFDDQFSVERPDGSNFTLKIRSTKLEDSAMYFCASTVSTGPGGREQFFGPGTRLTVL.

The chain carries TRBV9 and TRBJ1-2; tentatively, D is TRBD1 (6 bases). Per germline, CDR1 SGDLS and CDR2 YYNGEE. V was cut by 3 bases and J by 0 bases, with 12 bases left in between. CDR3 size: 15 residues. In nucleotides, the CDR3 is TGTGCCAGCAGCGCAACCCACAGGGCTAACTATGGCTACACCTTC. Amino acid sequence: CASSATHRANYGYTF.

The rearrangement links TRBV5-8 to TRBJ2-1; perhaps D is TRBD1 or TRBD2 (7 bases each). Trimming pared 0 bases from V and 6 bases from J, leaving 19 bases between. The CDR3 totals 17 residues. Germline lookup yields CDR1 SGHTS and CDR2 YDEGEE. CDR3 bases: TGTGCCAGCAGCTTGGGCTTAACAGGGGAGGGAGGCAATGAGCAGTTCTTC. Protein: CASSLGLTGEGGNEQFF.

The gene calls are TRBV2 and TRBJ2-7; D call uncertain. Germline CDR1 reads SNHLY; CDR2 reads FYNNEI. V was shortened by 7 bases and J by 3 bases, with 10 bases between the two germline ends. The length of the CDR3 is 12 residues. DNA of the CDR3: TGTGCCAGCACCGTGCTCAACTACGAGCAGTACGTC. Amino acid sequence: CASTVLNYEQYV.

CDR3 coding DNA: TGTGCCAGCAGTTACTCGTCAGGCAAAACCACAGATACGCAGTATTTT. Translated, it gives CASSYSSGKTTDTQYF. V and J are TRBV6-5 and TRBJ2-3; D remains ambiguous. The length of the CDR3 is 16 residues. V was shortened by 0 bases and J by 2 bases, with 12 bases between the two germline ends. CDR1 is MNHEY, CDR2 SVGAGI, per germline.

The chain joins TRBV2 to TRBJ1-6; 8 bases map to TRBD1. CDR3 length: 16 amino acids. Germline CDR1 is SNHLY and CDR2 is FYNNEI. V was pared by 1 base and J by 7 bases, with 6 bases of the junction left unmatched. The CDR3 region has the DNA TGTGCCAGCAGTGAAGAGCACACAGGGGGAAATTCACCCCTCCACTTT. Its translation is CASSEEHTGGNSPLHF.

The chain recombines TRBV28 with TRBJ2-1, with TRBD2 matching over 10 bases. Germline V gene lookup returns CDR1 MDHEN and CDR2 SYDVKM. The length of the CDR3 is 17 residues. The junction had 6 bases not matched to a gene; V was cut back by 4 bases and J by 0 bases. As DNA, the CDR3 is TGTGCCAGCAGTTCCTCCAGCGGGGGGGCCTCCTACAATGAGCAGTTCTTC. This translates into CASSSSSGGASYNEQFF. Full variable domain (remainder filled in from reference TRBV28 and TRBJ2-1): DVKVTQSSRYLVKRTGEKVFLECVQDMDHENMFWYRQDPGLGLRLIYFSYDVKMKEKGDIPEGYSVSREKKERFSLILESASTNQTSMYLCASSSSSGGASYNEQFFGPGTRLTVL.

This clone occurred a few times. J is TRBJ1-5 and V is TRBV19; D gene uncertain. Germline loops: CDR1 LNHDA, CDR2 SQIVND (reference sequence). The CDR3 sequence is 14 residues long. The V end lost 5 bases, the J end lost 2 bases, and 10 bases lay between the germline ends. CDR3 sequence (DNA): TGTGCCAGTAGTCCCCGAGCGGGCAATCAGCCCCAGCATTTT. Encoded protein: CASSPRAGNQPQHF.

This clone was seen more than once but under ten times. In DNA, the CDR3 is TGTGCCAGCAGTGACCCCGGACTGTCACCTAATTCACCCCTCCACTTT. Translation: CASSDPGLSPNSPLHF. The rearrangement joins TRBV2 to TRBJ1-6; D gene unclear. The CDR3 covers 16 residues. Germline V gene data show CDR1 as SNHLY and CDR2 as FYNNEI. Trimming stripped 3 bases from V and 6 bases from J, with 15 bases between.

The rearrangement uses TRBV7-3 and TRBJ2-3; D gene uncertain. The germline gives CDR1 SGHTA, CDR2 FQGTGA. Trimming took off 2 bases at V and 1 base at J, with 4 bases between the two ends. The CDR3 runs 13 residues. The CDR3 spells CASSLGGTDTQYF. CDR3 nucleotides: TGTGCCAGCAGCTTAGGTGGCACAGATACGCAGTATTTT.

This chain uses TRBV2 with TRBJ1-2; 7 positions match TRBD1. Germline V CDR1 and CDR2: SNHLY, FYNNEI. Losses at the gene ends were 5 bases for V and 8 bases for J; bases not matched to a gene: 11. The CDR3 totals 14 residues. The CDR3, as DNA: TGTGCCAGCAGTCTTGAGACAGGGCTAAGAGGCTACACCTTC. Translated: CASSLETGLRGYTF.

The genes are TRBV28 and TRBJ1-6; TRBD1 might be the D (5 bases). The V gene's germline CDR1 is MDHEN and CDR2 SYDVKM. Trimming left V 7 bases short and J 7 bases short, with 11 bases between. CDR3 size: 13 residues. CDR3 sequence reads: CASKSQGNSPLHF. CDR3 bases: TGTGCCAGCAAGAGTCAGGGAAATTCACCCCTCCACTTT.

DNA of the CDR3: TGTGCCAGCAGCGCCCGGGACCCTTCTTGGAAGCTGTTTTTT. Translation: CASSARDPSWKLFF. The gene calls are TRBV21-1 and TRBJ2-2. TRBV21-1 is described as a pseudogene. This CDR3 region has 14 residues.

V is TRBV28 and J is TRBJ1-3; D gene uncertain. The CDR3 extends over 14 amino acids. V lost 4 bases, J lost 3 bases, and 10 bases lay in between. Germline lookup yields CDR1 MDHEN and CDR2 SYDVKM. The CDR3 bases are TGTGCCAGCAGTTCTCACAGTAATGGAAACACCATATATTTT. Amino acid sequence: CASSSHSNGNTIYF.

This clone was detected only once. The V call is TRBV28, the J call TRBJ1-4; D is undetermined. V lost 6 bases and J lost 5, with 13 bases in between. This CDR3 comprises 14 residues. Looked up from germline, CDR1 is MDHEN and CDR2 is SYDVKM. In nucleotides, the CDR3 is TGTGCCAGCAGGGTGGGAATATTAAATGAAAAACTGTTTTTT. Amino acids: CASRVGILNEKLFF.

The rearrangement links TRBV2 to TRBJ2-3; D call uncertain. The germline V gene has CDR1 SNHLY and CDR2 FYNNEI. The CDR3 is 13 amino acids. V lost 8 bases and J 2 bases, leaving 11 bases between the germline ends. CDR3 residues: CASLREFTDTQYF. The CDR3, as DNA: TGTGCCAGCTTAAGGGAATTCACAGATACGCAGTATTTT.

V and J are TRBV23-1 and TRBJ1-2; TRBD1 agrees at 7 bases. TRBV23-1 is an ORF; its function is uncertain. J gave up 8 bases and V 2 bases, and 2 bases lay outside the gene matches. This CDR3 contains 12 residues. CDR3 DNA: TGCGCCAGCAGTCAAACGGACAGGGGCTACACCTTC. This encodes CASSQTDRGYTF.

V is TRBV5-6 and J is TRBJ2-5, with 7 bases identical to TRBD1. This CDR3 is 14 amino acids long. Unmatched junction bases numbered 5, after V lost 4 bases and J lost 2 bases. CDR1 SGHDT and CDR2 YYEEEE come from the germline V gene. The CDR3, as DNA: TGTGCCAGCAGCACGCCGGGACAGCAAGAGACCCAGTACTTC. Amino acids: CASSTPGQQETQYF.

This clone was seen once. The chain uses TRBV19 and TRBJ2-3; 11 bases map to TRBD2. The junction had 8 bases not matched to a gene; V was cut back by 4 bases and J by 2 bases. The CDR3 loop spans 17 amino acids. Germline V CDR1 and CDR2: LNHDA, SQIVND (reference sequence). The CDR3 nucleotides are TGTGCCAGTAGTACAAGCCTAGCGGGGGGACTCACAGATACGCAGTATTTT. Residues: CASSTSLAGGLTDTQYF.

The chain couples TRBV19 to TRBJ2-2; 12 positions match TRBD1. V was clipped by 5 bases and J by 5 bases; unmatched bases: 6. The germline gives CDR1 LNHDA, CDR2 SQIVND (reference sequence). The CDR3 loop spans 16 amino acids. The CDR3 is CASSQPGQGATGELFF. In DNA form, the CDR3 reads TGTGCCAGTAGTCAACCGGGACAGGGGGCGACCGGGGAGCTGTTTTTT.

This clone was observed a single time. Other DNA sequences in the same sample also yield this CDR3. The CDR3 protein is CASSFGTPNQPQHF. CDR3 nucleotide sequence: TGCGCCAGCAGCTTCGGGACACCCAATCAGCCCCAGCATTTT. The chain employs TRBV5-1 and TRBJ1-5, with a possible D match to TRBD1 (6 bases). V dropped 2 bases and J dropped 3 bases, with 9 bases sitting between them. CDR3 length: 14 residues. CDR1 is SGHRS, CDR2 YFSETQ, per germline.

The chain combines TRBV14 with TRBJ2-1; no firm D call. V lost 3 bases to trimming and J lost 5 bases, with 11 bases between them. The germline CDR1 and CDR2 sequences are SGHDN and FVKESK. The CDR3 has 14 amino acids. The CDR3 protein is CASSHIVGHNEQFF. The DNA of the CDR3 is TGTGCCAGCAGCCACATCGTTGGACACAATGAGCAGTTCTTC.

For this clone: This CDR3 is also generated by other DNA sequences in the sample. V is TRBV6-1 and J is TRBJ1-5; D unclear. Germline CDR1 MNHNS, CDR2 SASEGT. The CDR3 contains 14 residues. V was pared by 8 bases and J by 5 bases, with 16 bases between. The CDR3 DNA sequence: TGTGCCAGCCGACGGGATAGACGATATCAGCCCCAGCATTTT. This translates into CASRRDRRYQPQHF.

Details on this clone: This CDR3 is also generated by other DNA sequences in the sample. CDR3 sequence: CASSLAFRAGREQYF. The CDR3 DNA reads TGCGCCAGCAGCTTGGCGTTCAGGGCAGGACGGGAGCAGTACTTC. This chain uses TRBV5-1 with TRBJ2-7; possible D gene TRBD1, 5 bases. The ends were cut back, 0 bases at V and 7 bases at J, with 17 bases in the middle. The CDR3 is 15 residues long. Germline CDR1 and CDR2: SGHRS and YFSETQ.

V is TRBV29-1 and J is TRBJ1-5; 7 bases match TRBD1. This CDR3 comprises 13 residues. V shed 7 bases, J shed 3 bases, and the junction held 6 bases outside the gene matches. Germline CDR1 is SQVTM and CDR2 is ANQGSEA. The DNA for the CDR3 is TGCAGCGCGGGCAGGGGGTACAATCAGCCCCAGCATTTT. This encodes CSAGRGYNQPQHF.

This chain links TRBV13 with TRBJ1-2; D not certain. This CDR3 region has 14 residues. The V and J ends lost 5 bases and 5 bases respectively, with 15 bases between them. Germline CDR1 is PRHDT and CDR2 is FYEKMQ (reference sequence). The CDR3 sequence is CASSARILGYGYTF. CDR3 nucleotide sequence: TGTGCCAGCAGCGCTAGGATTTTGGGGTATGGCTACACCTTC. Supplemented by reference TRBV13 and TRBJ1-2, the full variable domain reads AAGVIQSPRHLIKEKRETATLKCYPIPRHDTVYWYQQGPGQDPQFLISFYEKMQSDKGSIPDRFSAQQFSDYHSELNMSSLELGDSALYFCASSARILGYGYTFGSGTRLTVV.

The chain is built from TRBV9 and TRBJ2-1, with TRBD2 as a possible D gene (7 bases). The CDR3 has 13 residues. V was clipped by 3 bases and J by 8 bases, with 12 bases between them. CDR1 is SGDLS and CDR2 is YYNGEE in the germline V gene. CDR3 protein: CASSEGGRDEQFF. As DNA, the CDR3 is TGTGCCAGCAGCGAGGGGGGGCGCGATGAGCAGTTCTTC.